This T cell receptor beta chain was sequenced for a study of T cells after posttransplantation cyclophosphamide. Whole-study findings and limits: Later blood repertoires were often dominated by clones from the donor CD8+ memory compartment. Blood and skin or GI T cell repertoires showed limited TRB overlap.

TCRdb keeps only in-frame clones here, not all; method: immunoSEQ multiplex PCR. In total the sample includes about 37,000 clones, none of them seen once. Only a few counts were recorded for this clone. Its antigen is as yet unknown. The CDR3 loop spans 15 amino acids. The V end lost 0 bases, the J end lost 4 bases, and 11 bases lay between the germline ends. From germline, CDR1 is LGHNA and CDR2 YSLEER. V gene TRBV4-3 combines with J gene TRBJ2-3, with D possibly matching TRBD2 (7 bases). The TCR sequence derives from a young man in good health and a related stem cell transplant donor. Specimen: PBMCs. The CDR3 loop is CASSQDRGASDTQYF. CDR3 nucleotide sequence: TGCGCCAGCAGCCAAGACCGGGGGGCCTCAGATACGCAGTATTTT.